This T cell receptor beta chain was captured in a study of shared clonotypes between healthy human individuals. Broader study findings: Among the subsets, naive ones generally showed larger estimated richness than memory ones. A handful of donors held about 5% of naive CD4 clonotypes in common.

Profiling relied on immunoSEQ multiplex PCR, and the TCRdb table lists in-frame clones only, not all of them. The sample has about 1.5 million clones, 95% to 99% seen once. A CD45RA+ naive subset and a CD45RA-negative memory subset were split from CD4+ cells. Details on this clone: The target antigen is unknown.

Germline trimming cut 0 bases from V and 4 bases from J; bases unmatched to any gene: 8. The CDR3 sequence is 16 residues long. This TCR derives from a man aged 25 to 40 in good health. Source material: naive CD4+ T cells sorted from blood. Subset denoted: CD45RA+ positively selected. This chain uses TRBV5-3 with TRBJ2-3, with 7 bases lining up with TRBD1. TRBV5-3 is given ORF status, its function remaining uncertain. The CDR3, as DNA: TGTGCCAGAAGCTTGGGACAGGGCAGGCGGGCAGATACGCAGTATTTT. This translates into CARSLGQGRRADTQYF.